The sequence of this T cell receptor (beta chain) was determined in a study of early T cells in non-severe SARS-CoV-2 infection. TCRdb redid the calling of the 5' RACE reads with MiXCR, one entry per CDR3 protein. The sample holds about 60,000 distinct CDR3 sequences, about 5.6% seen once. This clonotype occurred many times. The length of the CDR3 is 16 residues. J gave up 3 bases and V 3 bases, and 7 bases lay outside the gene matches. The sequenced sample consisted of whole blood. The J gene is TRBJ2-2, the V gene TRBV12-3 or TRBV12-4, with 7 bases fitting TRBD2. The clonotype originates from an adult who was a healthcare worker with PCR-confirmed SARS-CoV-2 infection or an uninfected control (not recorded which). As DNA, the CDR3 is TGTGCCAGCAGTTTTGTACGGGGAGGGGACACCGGGGAGCTGTTTTTT. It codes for CASSFVRGGDTGELFF.